Presented here are 30 T cell receptor beta chains from one specimen sequenced in a study of cytomegalovirus exposure and HLA in healthy donors. Method: immunoSEQ multiplex PCR; TCRdb's copy keeps in-frame clones and lacks some. The repertoire holds more than 80,000 clones, with approximately 96% as singletons. Sequencing used PBMCs. These receptors all stem from a woman under 30 in good health and CMV-seronegative.

V and J are TRBV13 and TRBJ1-2, with TRBD1 matching 8 bases. The CDR3 is 14 amino acids. The germline CDR1 and CDR2 sequences are PRHDT and FYEKMQ (reference sequence). V trimming: 0 bases; J trimming: 10 bases; junction bases outside the gene matches: 7. The chain's CDR3 is CASSLGTGVVDYTF. The DNA of the CDR3 is TGTGCCAGCAGCTTAGGGACAGGGGTGGTCGACTACACCTTC.

The CDR3 DNA reads as TGTGCCACCCGACCGGGACAGGGCTATGGCTACACCTTC. Encoded protein: CATRPGQGYGYTF. The gene calls are TRBV19 and TRBJ1-2, with TRBD1 identical over 9 bases. There are 13 residues in the CDR3. Per germline, CDR1 LNHDA and CDR2 SQIVND (reference sequence). V shed 10 bases, J shed 4 bases, and the junction held 7 bases outside the gene matches.

V and J are TRBV7-2 and TRBJ2-3; tentatively, D is TRBD2 (6 bases). V was trimmed by 3 bases and J by 0 bases, leaving 13 bases between them. In germline, CDR1 is SGHTA, CDR2 FQGNSA. This CDR3 is built from 16 residues. CDR3 DNA sequence: TGTGCCAGCAGCTTCGGCTGGGGAGGAAGCACAGATACGCAGTATTTT. This translates into CASSFGWGGSTDTQYF.

This chain connects TRBV18 to TRBJ1-2; D might be TRBD1 (6 bases). V was shortened by 0 bases and J by 4 bases, with 15 bases between the two germline ends. This CDR3 has 16 amino acids. The germline V gene has CDR1 KGHSH and CDR2 LQKENI. Written as DNA, the CDR3 is TGTGCCAGCTCACCACCGGCTGGCAGGGGTTTCTATGGCTACACCTTC. This codes for CASSPPAGRGFYGYTF.

The chain is built from TRBV7-2 and TRBJ2-3; 10 bases fit TRBD2. Germline-derived CDR1 and CDR2 are SGHTA and FQGNSA. The CDR3 sequence is 16 residues long. The trim removed 1 base at V and 2 bases at J, leaving 3 bases unmatched. CDR3 in amino acids: CASSLESGRVTDTQYF. CDR3 nucleotides: TGTGCCAGCAGCTTAGAAAGCGGGAGGGTCACAGATACGCAGTATTTT. Using reference TRBV7-2 and TRBJ2-3 for the parts outside the CDR3, the full variable domain is GAGVSQSPSNKVTEKGKDVELRCDPISGHTALYWYRQSLGQGLEFLIYFQGNSAPDKSGLPSDRFSAERTGGSVSTLTIQRTQQEDSAVYLCASSLESGRVTDTQYFGPGTRLTVL.

The CDR3 is CATSASGGGEQYF. The CDR3 nucleotides read TGTGCCACCTCAGCATCGGGAGGTGGCGAGCAGTACTTC. This rearrangement joins TRBV10-3 to TRBJ2-7; 7 bases line up with TRBD2. Germline V gives CDR1 ENHRY, CDR2 SYGVKD. The CDR3 loop spans 13 amino acids. V lost 10 bases, J lost 6 bases, and 12 bases stayed unmatched.

The chain has TRBV6-1 and TRBJ1-5; 9 bases align to TRBD1. The CDR3 is made up of 15 amino acids. Trimming took 4 bases from V and 9 from J; bases not matched to a gene: 10. Germline values: CDR1 MNHNS, CDR2 SASEGT. The CDR3 coding sequence is TGTGCCAGCAGTGGGCCGGGACAGGGTACCTTGCCCCAGCATTTT. Translated: CASSGPGQGTLPQHF.

The V call is TRBV14, the J call TRBJ2-1; the D gene is possibly TRBD2 (6 bases). V lost 5 bases and J lost 3, with 14 bases in between. The CDR3 sequence is 15 residues long. Germline loops: CDR1 SGHDN, CDR2 FVKESK. Here the CDR3 DNA reads TGTGCCAGCAGCGCCTTAGCGGCCAACTACAATGAGCAGTTCTTC. It translates to CASSALAANYNEQFF.

The genes are TRBV5-4 and TRBJ2-3, with 7 bases matching TRBD1. The CDR3 runs 15 residues. CDR1 is SGHNT and CDR2 is YYREEE in the germline V gene (reference sequence). V was pared by 1 base and J by 1 base, with 3 bases of the junction left unmatched. The CDR3 DNA follows: TGTGCCAGCAGCTTGACAAGGGGGCGCACAGATACGCAGTATTTT. Protein: CASSLTRGRTDTQYF.

The chain is built from TRBV7-9 and TRBJ1-2; 8 nucleotides agree with TRBD1. V shed 5 bases and J 5 bases; nucleotides not matched to a gene: 7. This CDR3 is 14 amino acids long. Germline assignment: CDR1 SEHNR and CDR2 FQNEAQ (reference sequence). The CDR3 is CASSQLDRGYGYTF. The CDR3 DNA reads TGTGCCAGCAGCCAACTCGACAGGGGATATGGCTACACCTTC.

The chain employs TRBV28 and TRBJ1-3; weak D call: TRBD1 (5 bases). Per the germline V gene, CDR1 is MDHEN and CDR2 is SYDVKM. The CDR3 runs 14 residues. V dropped 5 bases and J dropped 3 bases, with 11 bases sitting between them. The CDR3 sequence: CASSGRVGGNTIYF. CDR3 nucleotides: TGTGCCAGCAGTGGCAGGGTTGGTGGAAACACCATATATTTT.

Turning to this clone: At one end, the junction sequence differs from germline, possibly due to a read error. The chain combines TRBV19 with TRBJ1-5; 9 bases match TRBD1. CDR3 length: 15 amino acids. The germline V gene has CDR1 LNHDA and CDR2 SQIVND (reference sequence). The CDR3, as DNA: TGTGCCAGTAGGATAGGGACAGGGATCAATCAGCCCCAGCATTTT. Protein: CASRIGTGINQPQHF.

This sequence joins TRBV7-9 and TRBJ2-1, with TRBD1 identical over 8 bases. The J segment lost 6 bases and the V segment lost 3 bases, leaving 13 bases of the junction unmatched. Germline loops: CDR1 SEHNR, CDR2 FQNEAQ (reference sequence). The CDR3 covers 17 residues. CDR3 DNA sequence: TGTGCCAGCAGCTTCTCCGTGGCCAGGGGGCAAAGCAATGAGCAGTTCTTC. As protein: CASSFSVARGQSNEQFF.

V and J are TRBV7-9 and TRBJ2-3; possible D gene TRBD1, 5 bases. The CDR3 is 15 residues long. The germline CDR1 and CDR2 sequences are SEHNR and FQNEAQ (reference sequence). Trimming cost V 5 bases and J 1 base, with 13 bases left between them. CDR3 DNA: TGTGCCAGCAGCAACGGAGACAGAGGCACAGATACGCAGTATTTT. This codes for CASSNGDRGTDTQYF.

The chain is built from TRBV6-1 and TRBJ2-1; 7 bases are shared with TRBD2. The CDR3 consists of 13 residues. CDR1 and CDR2 from the germline V gene are MNHNS and SASEGT. Trimming at V came to 5 bases and at J to 8 bases, leaving 6 bases not matched to a gene. The CDR3 DNA reads as TGTGCCAGCAGTCGGACTAGTTATTATGAGCAGTTCTTC. This gives the protein CASSRTSYYEQFF.

The genes are TRBV18 and TRBJ2-3; TRBD2 matches at 12 bases. The V gene's germline CDR1 is KGHSH and CDR2 LQKENI. V was pared by 2 bases and J by 0 bases, with 6 bases of the junction left unmatched. This CDR3 comprises 18 residues. The CDR3 here is CASSPRLAGDGSTDTQYF. The CDR3 nucleotides are TGTGCCAGCTCACCAAGACTAGCGGGAGATGGGAGCACAGATACGCAGTATTTT.

The chain combines TRBV9 with TRBJ2-7; TRBD2 aligns across 8 bases. J was trimmed by 0 bases and V by 0 bases; bases with no gene match: 2. The CDR3 covers 15 residues. The V gene's germline CDR1 is SGDLS and CDR2 YYNGEE. This chain's CDR3 is CASSVEREPSYEQYF. The CDR3 DNA is TGTGCCAGCAGCGTAGAGCGGGAGCCCTCCTACGAGCAGTACTTC.

The chain joins TRBV21-1 to TRBJ2-7; the table assigns TRBD2, which was not confirmed against the DNA. TRBV21-1 is described as a pseudogene. This CDR3 is 15 amino acids long. This CDR3 reads CASWCVSGTTYEQYF. The CDR3 nucleotides read TGTGCCAGCTGGTGTGTGTCGGGAACCACCTACGAGCAGTACTTC.

The chain combines TRBV27 with TRBJ1-5; 7 bases align to TRBD1. Germline V gives CDR1 MNHEY, CDR2 SMNVEV (reference sequence). With 5 bases clipped from V and 4 bases from J, the junction kept 2 bases outside the gene matches. The CDR3 extends over 13 amino acids. The CDR3 region is CASSGDRNQPQHF. As DNA, the CDR3 is TGTGCCAGCAGTGGGGACAGAAATCAGCCCCAGCATTTT.

The genes are TRBV6-5 and TRBJ2-3, with unresolved D. The CDR3 sequence is 15 residues long. The germline V gene encodes CDR1 MNHEY and CDR2 SVGAGI. V shed 0 bases and J shed 2 bases, with 9 bases lying between them. CDR3 residues: CASSYSNRFTDTQYF. CDR3 nucleotide sequence: TGTGCCAGCAGTTACTCGAATCGGTTCACAGATACGCAGTATTTT.

In DNA, the CDR3 is TGCGCCAGCAGCCAAGTAGGACAGGCCTACGAGCAGTACTTC. This translates into CASSQVGQAYEQYF. The chain links TRBV4-1 to TRBJ2-7, with 7 positions matching TRBD1. This CDR3 has 14 residues. With 1 base clipped from V and 2 bases from J, the junction kept 2 bases outside the gene matches. Germline V gene sequence: CDR1 MGHRA, CDR2 YSYEKL.

This clone is a singleton in its sample. The chain is built from TRBV15 and TRBJ2-5; the D gene is possibly TRBD1 (6 bases). The CDR3 is made up of 12 amino acids. Germline lookup yields CDR1 LNHNV and CDR2 YYDKDF (reference sequence). Trimming removed 10 bases from V and 4 bases from J, with 13 bases in between. Here the CDR3 DNA reads TGTGCCATTCAGGGGATAGGAGAGACCCAGTACTTC. This gives the protein CAIQGIGETQYF.

CDR3 nucleotides: TGTGCCAGCAGCTTTCCGGGTTCCACTGAAGCTTTCTTT. It yields the protein CASSFPGSTEAFF. The chain couples TRBV13 to TRBJ1-1; the D is unclear. V was pared by 3 bases and J by 4 bases, with 9 bases between. Germline CDR1 PRHDT, CDR2 FYEKMQ (reference sequence). The CDR3 is 13 amino acids.

This rearrangement joins TRBV6-1 to TRBJ2-3, with 7 bases matching TRBD1. From germline, CDR1 is MNHNS and CDR2 SASEGT. V was clipped by 6 bases and J by 2 bases; unmatched bases: 5. The CDR3 totals 14 residues. CDR3: CASRPGQLTDTQYF. DNA of the CDR3: TGTGCCAGCAGGCCGGGACAGCTCACAGATACGCAGTATTTT.

The V and J genes are TRBV19 and TRBJ2-6, with a weak D call TRBD1 (5 bases). This CDR3 region has 15 residues. Germline CDR1 is LNHDA and CDR2 is SQIVND (reference sequence). V lost 4 bases to trimming and J lost 2 bases, with 9 bases between them. CDR3 sequence reads: CASSTGITGANVLTF. Written as DNA, the CDR3 is TGTGCCAGTAGTACAGGGATCACTGGGGCCAACGTCCTGACTTTC.

This chain joins TRBV6-6 and TRBJ2-7; 8 nucleotides match TRBD1. CDR1 is MNHNY and CDR2 is SVGAGI in the germline V gene (reference sequence). V shed 0 bases, J shed 6 bases, and the junction held 1 base outside the gene matches. This CDR3 has 13 amino acids. DNA for the CDR3: TGTGCCAGCAGTTACTCTGACAGGGGCGAGCAGTACTTC. Translating it yields CASSYSDRGEQYF.

The J gene is TRBJ2-7, the V gene TRBV7-6; weak D call: TRBD2 (5 bases). V was cut by 5 bases and J by 3 bases, with 8 bases left in between. The CDR3 has 12 residues. Per germline, CDR1 SGHVS and CDR2 FNYEAQ. CDR3 in amino acids: CASSGLLYEQYF. CDR3 DNA sequence: TGTGCCAGCAGCGGACTTCTCTACGAGCAGTACTTC.

The gene calls are TRBV16 and TRBJ2-1, with 8 bases lining up with TRBD2. V was clipped by 3 bases and J by 9 bases; unmatched bases: 13. The CDR3 has 16 amino acids. Germline V lookup: CDR1 KGHSY, CDR2 FQNENV. Here the CDR3 reads CASSQGFGVAGPEQFF. CDR3 coding DNA: TGTGCCAGCAGCCAGGGGTTCGGGGTAGCGGGACCTGAGCAGTTCTTC.

The V call is TRBV6-1, the J call TRBJ2-5, with a tentative D call TRBD2 (5 bases). Germline V gene lookup returns CDR1 MNHNS and CDR2 SASEGT. V was cut by 4 bases and J by 1 base, with 13 bases left in between. This CDR3 spans 15 amino acids. CDR3 sequence: CASSAPSRLQETQYF. In DNA form, the CDR3 reads TGTGCCAGCAGTGCACCTAGCCGTCTCCAAGAGACCCAGTACTTC.

The J gene is TRBJ2-1, the V gene TRBV20-1, with D uncertain. The CDR3 contains 11 residues. Germline V gives CDR1 DFQATT, CDR2 SNEGSKA (reference sequence). CDR3 bases: TGCAGCTCGTACAGATACAATGAGCAGTTCTTC. Translating it yields CSSYRYNEQFF.